This is a list of T cell receptor beta chains from one sample in a study of T cell changes during pregnancy in multiple sclerosis. The table came from immunoSEQ multiplex PCR; TCRdb's copy has only in-frame clones and leaves some out. This sample has 100,000 or so clones; around 90% occur once, and the top ten carry about 1.3%. The sample here was peripheral blood, taken in the second trimester of pregnancy. These TCRs come from a female donor with multiple sclerosis, enrolled in a pregnancy study. Both conserved end residues are part of each CDR3. D genes are given only for firm matches. The listing skips clone size in some rows; elsewhere it reads once, few, many or a size class.

15	TRBV27	TRBJ2-7	-	-	CASSRTGQFDYEQYF	TGTGCCAGCAGCCGGACCGGACAGTTCGACTACGAGCAGTACTTC
15	TRBV13	TRBJ2-4	-	-	CASSEGEPAKNIQYF	TGTGCCAGCAGCGAAGGGGAACCAGCCAAAAACATTCAGTACTTC
14	TRBV7-8	TRBJ1-6	-	TRBD1	CASSGRGQGAPLHF	TGTGCCAGCAGCGGCCGTGGACAGGGTGCACCCCTCCACTTT
15	TRBV2	TRBJ2-1	-	-	CASSEEQTVGNEQFF	TGTGCCAGCAGTGAAGAACAGACAGTCGGGAATGAGCAGTTCTTC
12	TRBV6-6	TRBJ1-2	-	-	CASTLGGYGYTF	TGTGCCAGCACCCTCGGGGGCTATGGCTACACCTTC
15	TRBV5-5	TRBJ1-2	-	TRBD1	CASSLEGGANYGYTF	TGTGCCAGCAGCTTGGAAGGGGGCGCTAACTATGGCTACACCTTC
15	TRBV5-1	TRBJ2-1	-	TRBD2	CASSAMGGVSNEQFF	TGCGCCAGCTCCGCCATGGGGGGGGTTAGCAATGAGCAGTTCTTC
13	TRBV27	TRBJ1-2	-	-	CASSFGVNYGYTF	TGTGCCAGCAGTTTCGGGGTCAACTATGGCTACACCTTC
14	TRBV2	TRBJ2-7	-	-	CASRARQVAYEQYF	TGTGCCAGCAGAGCCCGACAGGTGGCCTACGAGCAGTACTTC
17	TRBV2	TRBJ2-3	-	-	CASSEAPGGGLGDTQYF	TGTGCCAGCAGTGAAGCGCCGGGCGGGGGCCTTGGGGATACGCAGTATTTT
14	TRBV5-5	TRBJ2-7	-	TRBD1	CASSVRDRDYEQYF	TGTGCCAGCAGCGTCCGGGACAGGGACTACGAGCAGTACTTC
15	TRBV5-5	TRBJ2-7	once	-	CASSPRPSGFYEQYF	TGTGCCAGCAGCCCCCGCCCATCGGGGTTCTACGAGCAGTACTTC
14	TRBV5-1	TRBJ1-6	few	TRBD1	CASSPGQGGSPLHF	TGCGCCAGCAGCCCGGGACAGGGCGGTTCACCCCTCCACTTT
14	TRBV25-1	TRBJ2-3	-	-	CASSERGGTDTQYF	TGTGCCAGCAGCGAGAGGGGAGGAACAGATACGCAGTATTTT
13	TRBV2	TRBJ2-7	once	-	CASSDLAEYEQYF	TGTGCCAGCAGTGACTTAGCGGAGTACGAGCAGTACTTC
14	TRBV7-9	TRBJ2-7	-	-	CASKEGQGSYEQYF	TGTGCCAGCAAAGAGGGGCAGGGGTCCTACGAGCAGTACTTC
18	TRBV4-2	TRBJ1-4	-	-	CASSPRDADLAPGEKLFF	TGTGCCAGCAGCCCTCGCGATGCGGATCTAGCCCCCGGTGAAAAACTGTTTTTT
16	TRBV5-1	TRBJ2-2	-	TRBD1	CASSAGQGVNTGELFF	TGCGCCAGCAGCGCGGGACAGGGGGTAAACACCGGGGAGCTGTTTTTT
15	TRBV7-9	TRBJ1-2	-	-	CASSLGEQGLKGYTF	TGTGCCAGCAGCTTAGGGGAACAGGGTCTGAAGGGCTACACCTTC
15	TRBV2	TRBJ2-3	-	TRBD2	CASSPLAGVTDTQYF	TGTGCCAGCTCCCCGTTAGCGGGGGTCACAGATACGCAGTATTTT
16	TRBV19	TRBJ2-1	-	TRBD1	CASSMGDRAVWPEQFF	TGTGCCAGTAGTATGGGGGACAGGGCCGTCTGGCCTGAGCAGTTCTTC
14	TRBV6-1	TRBJ1-2	-	-	CASSEVSGAYGYTF	TGTGCCAGCAGTGAAGTTTCAGGGGCTTACGGCTACACCTTC
14	TRBV7-2	TRBJ2-5	-	TRBD1	CASRWDRGLETQYF	TGTGCCAGTCGCTGGGACAGGGGGCTGGAGACCCAGTACTTC
15	TRBV9	TRBJ2-7	-	TRBD2	CASSVNREGRNEQYF	TGTGCCAGCAGCGTCAACCGGGAGGGCCGCAACGAGCAGTACTTC
17	TRBV14	TRBJ2-2	once	TRBD2	CATRPSEREGQGGELFF	TGTGCCACAAGGCCCTCCGAGCGGGAGGGCCAGGGCGGGGAGCTGTTTTTT
15	TRBV6-6	TRBJ1-3	-	-	CASSYPGGGRNTIYF	TGTGCCAGCAGTTACCCCGGGGGGGGGAGAAACACCATATATTTT
14	TRBV6-5	TRBJ1-2	-	-	CASSYVRGIGGYTF	TGTGCCAGCAGTTACGTCCGGGGGATTGGTGGGTACACCTTC
18	TRBV9	TRBJ1-3	-	TRBD1	CASSPSTGADPPGNTIYF	TGTGCCAGCAGCCCGTCGACAGGGGCCGATCCTCCTGGAAACACCATATATTTT
20	TRBV5-1	TRBJ2-2	once	TRBD2	CASSPGVGPLAGLNTGELFF	TGCGCCAGCAGCCCCGGGGTGGGGCCTCTAGCGGGCCTTAACACCGGGGAGCTGTTTTTT
14	TRBV5-1	TRBJ2-7	-	-	CASNPGVVPYEQYF	TGCGCCAGCAACCCAGGGGTGGTACCCTACGAGCAGTACTTC
14	TRBV6-5	TRBJ1-1	-	-	CASSYSMGGTEAFF	TGTGCCAGCAGTTACTCGATGGGGGGGACTGAAGCTTTCTTT
17	TRBV28	TRBJ1-2	-	TRBD1	CASSLIGQGYGFGGYTF	TGTGCCAGCAGTCTAATTGGACAGGGCTATGGATTTGGGGGCTACACCTTC
15	TRBV6-5	TRBJ2-7	-	TRBD1	CASSPRDRLTYEQYF	TGTGCCAGCAGTCCCCGGGACAGACTCACCTACGAGCAGTACTTC
15	TRBV4-2	TRBJ2-4	-	-	CASSQDYASENIQYF	TGTGCCAGCAGCCAAGATTATGCTAGCGAGAACATTCAGTACTTC
14	TRBV5-6	TRBJ2-5	once	TRBD2	CASSGLAGVETQYF	TGTGCCAGCAGCGGACTAGCGGGGGTAGAGACCCAGTACTTC
13	TRBV5-6	TRBJ1-2	-	-	CASSLAGADGYTF	TGTGCCAGCAGCTTGGCAGGGGCGGATGGCTACACCTTC
14	TRBV27	TRBJ1-1	few	-	CASSLRQMNTEAFF	TGTGCCAGCAGTTTGCGACAGATGAACACTGAAGCTTTCTTT
15	TRBV5-1	TRBJ1-4	-	TRBD1	CASSLDRGQDEKLFF	TGCGCCAGCAGTTTGGACAGGGGGCAGGATGAAAAACTGTTTTTT
13	TRBV29-1	TRBJ2-3	-	TRBD1	CSVGTGGADTQYF	TGCAGCGTGGGGACAGGGGGGGCAGATACGCAGTATTTT
15	TRBV27	TRBJ1-2	-	TRBD1	CASSSYYRGDYGYTF	TGTGCCAGCAGCTCCTACTACAGGGGGGACTATGGCTACACCTTC
15	TRBV19	TRBJ2-3	-	-	CASSPDRFLTDTQYF	TGTGCCAGTAGCCCCGACAGGTTTCTCACAGATACGCAGTATTTT
14	TRBV19	TRBJ1-1	-	TRBD1	CASSRTGMNTEAFF	TGTGCCAGTAGTCGGACAGGGATGAACACTGAAGCTTTCTTT
14	TRBV27	TRBJ1-2	-	TRBD1	CASSGGNRGGGYTF	TGTGCCAGCAGCGGGGGAAACAGGGGAGGCGGCTACACCTTC
15	TRBV7-6	TRBJ1-1	-	TRBD1	CASSLGWGQTTEAFF	TGTGCCAGCAGCTTAGGTTGGGGACAGACTACTGAAGCTTTCTTT
16	TRBV7-2	TRBJ1-3	-	-	CASSLMPAGTGNTIYF	TGTGCCAGCAGCTTAATGCCAGCGGGGACTGGAAACACCATATATTTT
15	TRBV7-2	TRBJ1-5	-	TRBD1	CASSHRTGVIQPQHF	TGTGCCAGCAGCCATCGGACAGGGGTGATTCAGCCCCAGCATTTT
15	TRBV6-5	TRBJ1-4	-	-	CASSSREPTNEKLFF	TGTGCCAGCAGTTCCCGGGAGCCAACTAATGAAAAACTGTTTTTT
15	TRBV19	TRBJ1-5	-	-	CASSPTEYSNQPQHF	TGTGCCAGTAGTCCGACAGAATATAGCAATCAGCCCCAGCATTTT
19	TRBV12-5	TRBJ1-1	-	TRBD1	CASGLPLPGQSVANTEAFF	TGTGCTAGTGGTTTGCCTTTACCGGGACAGTCCGTGGCGAACACTGAAGCTTTCTTT
15	TRBV19	TRBJ2-1	-	TRBD2	CASRVTSGTYNEQFF	TGTGCCAGTAGGGTGACTAGCGGAACTTACAATGAGCAGTTCTTC